This T cell receptor beta chain appears in the sequencing data of a study of somatic mutations in cytotoxic T cells in rheumatoid arthritis (dated by TCRdb to about 2017). Study-wide context: Right after diagnosis and prior to the start of any treatment, around 28 ml EDTA of peripheral blood was drawn from patients. Patient and control groups had essentially identical median ages. For 65 to 80 rheumatoid arthritis patients and fewer than 25 healthy controls, TCRB deep sequencing was carried out. Some V beta antibody-stained T-cell populations were flow-sorted on a FACSAria II or Sony SH800 at nearly 100% purity, and sorted V beta1+ cells also underwent TCRB sequencing. To characterize clonality, the study used TCRB deep sequencing while asking whether somatic mutations are carried by expanded CD8+ T-cell clones in newly diagnosed, untreated rheumatoid arthritis.

Results and caveats for the whole study, not just this receptor: Several identical CD8+ TCRB sequences were found in both blood and synovial fluid, and in about an eighth of the roughly 60 patients the largest CD8+ clone exceeded 20% of CD8+ cells. CD8+ T-cell clonality in rheumatoid arthritis patients was not significantly different from that in age-matched healthy controls. The expanded CD8+ clones had unknown antigen targets, and not appearing in virus-specific databases did not rule out that they were virus-specific. Healthy controls showed no age-related increase in CD8+ clonality, whereas patients did (Spearman r ≈ 0.49).

On an AutoMACS, CD4+ and CD8+ cells were isolated via positive magnetic bead selection, and their purity was verified by flow cytometry. A TCR V beta antibody panel was used in flow cytometry to screen first for clonal expansions, which were then characterized by TCRB deep sequencing of sorted CD8+ fractions. Peripheral blood mononuclear cells were isolated by Ficoll-Paque PLUS density gradient separation. DNA from CD4-enriched, CD8-enriched or PBMC samples was extracted using Nucleospin Tissue or Tissue XS kits and then quantified on a Qubit 2.0 fluorometer. By how much of the sample it makes up, this clone is medium-sized (0.01 to 0.1%). Its antigen is not yet known. No base qualities exist here, and no much larger clone lies one base off it. Genomic DNA underwent TCRB CDR3 sequencing using the immunoSEQ assay. On the authors' methods: Patient CD8+ clones larger than 1% were compared against published virus-specific TCRB sequences, and only a few matched. Analyses were restricted to productive TCRB rearrangements. Clonality was expressed as a Shannon entropy-based productive clonality index, with each clone defined by a unique TCRB CDR3 sequence. Repertoire overlap for a pair of samples was computed from each clone's template counts relative to total templates per sample. V-gene usage from TCRB sequencing and V-gene usage measured by flow cytometry were correlated (Spearman r of roughly 0.56). TCRdb holds this immuneACCESS table with in-frame rearrangements only. Some clones are missing; in checked studies, unresolved V genes explain under half, and the rest has no known cause. V and J calls and clone size are those listed in that table; D and trimming were worked out from the DNA. The sample table shows approximately 19,000 clones, and 80% are seen once. The top ten clones comprise approximately 9.3% of the sample.

This receptor was identified in an adult with rheumatoid arthritis. Sequencing used CD8+ T cells sorted from blood.

The CDR3 region has the sequence CASSESDGGNQPQHF. The nucleotide sequence is TGTGCCAGCAGTGAGTCCGACGGAGGAAATCAGCCCCAGCATTTT. Rearrangement joined TRBV6-4 to TRBJ1-5, with the D gene too uncertain to name. The CDR3 has 15 amino acids, counting the end cysteine and phenylalanine. The read is trimmed to its CDR3 DNA, 45 bases read in frame from base 1. V sheds 3 bases and J sheds 4 bases, leaving 13 bases between their ends. The germline V gene yields MRHNA for CDR1 and SNTAGT for CDR2.